This paragraph covers one T cell receptor beta chain sequence. The data were obtained in a study of blood T cell repertoires in COVID-19. Study-wide background: Whether acute or convalescent, the COVID-19 samples came from the United States, Italy and Spain. In each case, the material was cDNA or gDNA derived from T cells, B-cell-depleted T cells, or PBMCs.

How the authors handled the data: Amplifying reference gene primers gave estimates of nucleated cell counts. Sequenced by immunoSEQ multiplex PCR; TCRdb stores in-frame clones only, minus some. V, J and clone size derive from that table, while D and trimming were established from the DNA sequence. The table has about 100,000 clones, about 90% seen once. Germline V gives CDR1 SEHNR, CDR2 FQNEAQ (reference sequence). Trimming took off 3 bases at V and 0 bases at J, with 8 bases between the two ends. The CDR3 loop spans 14 amino acids. The clonotype originates from a man aged 25 to 40 in a cohort sampled during active COVID-19. J is TRBJ1-1 and V is TRBV7-9; no reliable D call. Sample: peripheral blood. The CDR3 DNA reads TGTGCCAGCAGCTTTGACGGGATGAACACTGAAGCTTTCTTT. Translated: CASSFDGMNTEAFF.